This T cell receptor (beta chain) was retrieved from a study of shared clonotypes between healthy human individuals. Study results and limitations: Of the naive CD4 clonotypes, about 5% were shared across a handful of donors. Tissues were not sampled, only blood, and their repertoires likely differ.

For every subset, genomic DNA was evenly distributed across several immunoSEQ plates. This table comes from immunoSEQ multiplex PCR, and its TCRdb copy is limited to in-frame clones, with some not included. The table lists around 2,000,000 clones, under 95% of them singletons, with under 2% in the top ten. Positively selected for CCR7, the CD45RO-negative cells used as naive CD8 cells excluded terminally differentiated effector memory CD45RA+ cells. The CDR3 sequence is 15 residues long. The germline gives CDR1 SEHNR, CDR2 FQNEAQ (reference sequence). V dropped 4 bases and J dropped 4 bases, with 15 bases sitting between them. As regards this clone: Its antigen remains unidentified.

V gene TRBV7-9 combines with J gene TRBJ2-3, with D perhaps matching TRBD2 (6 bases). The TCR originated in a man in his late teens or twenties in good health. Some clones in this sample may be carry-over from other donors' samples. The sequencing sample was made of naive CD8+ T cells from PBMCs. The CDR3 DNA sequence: TGTGCCAGCAGCTGGACCGGGACTGCAGCAGATACGCAGTATTTT. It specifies CASSWTGTAADTQYF.